This T cell receptor beta chain was documented in a study of vaccination and CD4 T cells after COVID-19. Study summary: Overlapping SARS-CoV-2, HCoV-NL63, HCoV-OC43 and HCoV-229E spike peptides were used to stimulate cells.

Treatment denoted: roughly nine-day PBMC culture with coronavirus spike peptide pools or control peptides (ViraFEST assay). CDR1 is SNHLY and CDR2 is FYNNEI in the germline V gene. V lost 7 bases and J lost 6, with 16 bases in between. This CDR3 contains 15 residues. Concerning this clonotype itself: The target antigen is unknown.

Cultured CD4+ T cells had their DNA profiled by the Oncomine TCR Beta short-read assay. Genomic DNA was isolated from CD4+ T cells that had been cultured. Each CDR3 protein gets one entry after TCRdb re-called the PCR reads with MiXCR. Among around 12,000 distinct CDR3 sequences listed, about three fifths were seen once. Whole-study findings and limits: Spike mono-reactivity marked 304 of 307 vaccine-specific clones in convalescent patients.

The sequencing input was CD4+ T cells from blood, cultured in vitro. The TCR comes from a human donor who had recovered from COVID-19. The V call is TRBV2, the J call TRBJ1-6, with TRBD1 as a possible D gene (6 bases). The chain's CDR3 is CASTKSDSPNSPLHF. The CDR3 DNA reads TGTGCCAGCACCAAGTCGGACAGCCCTAATTCACCCCTCCACTTT. The full variable domain, its missing parts supplied by reference TRBV2 and TRBJ1-6, is EPEVTQTPSHQVTQMGQEVILRCVPISNHLYFYWYRQILGQKVEFLVSFYNNEISEKSEIFDDQFSVERPDGSNFTLKIRSTKLEDSAMYFCASTKSDSPNSPLHFGNGTRLTVT.